What follows are 17 T cell receptor beta chains derived from one specimen sequenced in a study of regulatory T cells in long-lasting Graves disease. The time point denotes: newly diagnosed GD, antithyroid drugs for less than 3 months. The TCR library was made from RNA extracted from PBMCs. Relying on iRepertoire HTBI primers and Arm-PCR of CDR3 regions, the team built TCR beta libraries. TCRdb itself ran the multiplex PCR reads through MiXCR, one entry per CDR3 protein. The table shows about 240,000 distinct CDR3 sequences, with 20% occurring only once. The sample was peripheral blood mononuclear cells (PBMCs), taken at new diagnosis, from a patient treated with antithyroid drugs. The receptors originated from a female donor with Graves disease.

Ten or more counts support this clonotype. This chain connects TRBV11-2 to TRBJ2-2, with TRBD1 matching 9 bases. Germline V lookup: CDR1 SGHAT, CDR2 FQNNGV. Trimming at V came to 4 bases and at J to 3 bases, leaving 6 bases not matched to a gene. This CDR3 has 16 amino acids. CDR3 nucleotides: TGTGCCAGCAGCTCGCAACAGGGGGCCTACACCGGGGAGCTGTTTTTT. It yields the protein CASSSQQGAYTGELFF.

This clonotype was counted ten times or more. The chain carries TRBV10-2 and TRBJ1-2; tentatively, D is TRBD1 (5 bases). Germline CDR1 and CDR2: WSHSY and SAAADI. CDR3 length: 15 amino acids. V was shortened by 0 bases and J by 5 bases, with 13 bases between the two germline ends. The CDR3 reads CASSESQGGRYGYTF. The DNA of the CDR3 is TGCGCCAGCAGTGAGTCCCAGGGAGGGCGATATGGCTACACCTTC.

The CDR3 nucleotides read TGTGCCAGCAGCGCCGCGGGGACTAACTCCTACGAGCAGTACTTC. This translates into CASSAAGTNSYEQYF. The rearrangement joins TRBV2 to TRBJ2-7, with 7 bases identical to TRBD2. V shed 6 bases, J shed 0 bases, and the junction held 8 bases outside the gene matches. The CDR3 runs to 15 residues. Looked up from germline, CDR1 is SNHLY and CDR2 is FYNNEI.

This clonotype has a count of ten or more. A read error may explain this, as a much larger clone is one base away. The V call is TRBV12-3 or TRBV12-4, the J call TRBJ2-3; D unresolved. V lost 6 bases to trimming and J lost 0 bases, with 7 bases between them. CDR3 size: 13 residues. The CDR3 here is CASSLLSTDTQYF. The CDR3 bases are TGTGCCAGCAGCTTACTGAGCACAGATACGCAGTATTTT.

The chain uses TRBV20-1 and TRBJ2-7, with a tentative D call TRBD2 (7 bases). The germline V gene encodes CDR1 DFQATT and CDR2 SNEGSKA (reference sequence). CDR3 size: 14 residues. V was cut by 6 bases and J by 3 bases, with 18 bases left in between. The CDR3 nucleotides are TGCAGTGCCCCGAGGGGGGGAGTGAACTACGAGCAGTACTTC. Translation: CSAPRGGVNYEQYF.

There are many counts of this clonotype. The V call is TRBV7-2, the J call TRBJ1-3, with TRBD1 as a possible D gene (5 bases). The CDR3 has 16 residues. Germline CDR1 is SGHTA and CDR2 is FQGNSA. Trimming shortened V by 1 base and J by 0 bases, and 10 bases separated the two germline ends. The CDR3 loop is CASSLDRGLSGNTIYF. CDR3 sequence (DNA): TGTGCCAGCAGCTTAGATAGGGGACTCTCTGGAAACACCATATATTTT.

This clonotype came up a few times. The rearrangement uses TRBV4-1 and TRBJ1-2, with a weak D call TRBD1 (6 bases). Trimming cost V 2 bases and J 3 bases, with 13 bases left between them. The CDR3 consists of 15 residues. Germline CDR1 and CDR2: MGHRA and YSYEKL. CDR3 sequence: CASSQLPGEDYGYTF. The CDR3 DNA is TGCGCCAGCAGCCAATTACCAGGGGAGGACTATGGCTACACCTTC.

The table lists this clonotype with many counts. The chain uses TRBV5-1 and TRBJ2-5; D not certain. Germline V gives CDR1 SGHRS, CDR2 YFSETQ. V lost 4 bases to trimming and J lost 3 bases, with 19 bases between them. The CDR3 extends over 16 amino acids. This CDR3 is CASSPIGWLLKETQYF. The CDR3 DNA reads as TGCGCCAGCAGCCCCATAGGGTGGCTTCTAAAAGAGACCCAGTACTTC.

This clonotype was seen at least ten times. One end of the junction is discordant with germline, which a read error may explain. Here the CDR3 DNA reads TGCGCCAGCAGCCAGAAGACAGGGGACAGACAGCCCCAGCATTTT. This sequence encodes CASSQKTGDRQPQHF. The genes are TRBV7-2 and TRBJ1-5; the match to TRBD1 covers 8 bases. CDR1 is SGHTA and CDR2 is FQGNSA in the germline V gene. This CDR3 contains 15 residues.

This clonotype appeared a few times. The J gene is TRBJ2-3, the V gene TRBV5-6; 9 positions agree with TRBD2. This CDR3 has 20 residues. Germline V gives CDR1 SGHDT, CDR2 YYEEEE. Trimming took 4 bases from V and 2 from J; bases not matched to a gene: 20. DNA for the CDR3: TGTGCCAGCAGCGTGAAAACAGGGGCTAGCGGGGCGACCCTCACAGATACGCAGTATTTT. Residues: CASSVKTGASGATLTDTQYF.

About this clonotype: This likely came from a read error, as a far larger clone is one base away. The chain links TRBV7-8 to TRBJ2-6; D is possibly TRBD2 (6 bases). CDR1 SGHVS and CDR2 FQNEAQ come from the germline V gene. The CDR3 sequence is 15 residues long. This chain's CDR3 is CASSFREVGANVMTF. DNA for the CDR3: TGTGCCAGCAGCTTTAGGGAGGTTGGGGCCAACGTCATGACTTTC. Supplemented by reference TRBV7-8 and TRBJ2-6, the full variable domain reads GAGVSQSPRYKVAKRGQDVALRCDPISGHVSLFWYQQALGQGPEFLTYFQNEAQLDKSGLPSDRFFAERPEGSVSTLKIQRTQQEDSAVYLCASSFREVGANVMTFGAGSRLTVL.

This chain uses TRBV7-6 with TRBJ1-5, with D hard to call. Trimming took 1 base from V and 7 from J, leaving 17 bases between them. Germline assignment: CDR1 SGHVS and CDR2 FNYEAQ. The CDR3 loop spans 16 amino acids. Written as DNA, the CDR3 is TGTGCCAGCAGCTTAGAAGCGGGAGGTCTCCAGCAGCCCCAGCATTTT. This translates into CASSLEAGGLQQPQHF.

At least ten counts were recorded for this clonotype. This chain joins TRBV19 and TRBJ2-7; 7 bases agree with TRBD1. Germline CDR1 and CDR2: LNHDA and SQIVND (reference sequence). V shed 7 bases and J 6 bases; nucleotides not matched to a gene: 9. The CDR3 extends over 13 amino acids. CDR3 residues: CASKSGGMSEQYF. CDR3 nucleotide sequence: TGTGCCAGTAAGTCAGGGGGAATGAGCGAGCAGTACTTC.

The V call is TRBV7-2, the J call TRBJ2-1; TRBD2 might be the D (6 bases). Trimming shortened V by 3 bases and J by 7 bases, and 16 bases separated the two germline ends. Germline V gives CDR1 SGHTA, CDR2 FQGNSA. The CDR3 is made up of 15 amino acids. This CDR3 reads CASSFYVGGQNEQFF. The CDR3 nucleotides read TGTGCCAGCAGCTTCTATGTGGGAGGACAAAATGAGCAGTTCTTC.

This clonotype has only a few counts. The rearrangement links TRBV20-1 to TRBJ1-6; D gene unclear. CDR1 and CDR2 (germline): DFQATT, SNEGSKA (reference sequence). V was cut by 1 base and J by 4 bases, with 8 bases left in between. This CDR3 has 14 amino acids. In DNA form, the CDR3 reads TGCAGTGCTAGAGGGGGAGGGTATAATTCACCCCTCCACTTT. Translating gives CSARGGGYNSPLHF.

This clonotype showed up many times. V gene TRBV12-3 or TRBV12-4 combines with J gene TRBJ2-7, with no clear D. The CDR3 totals 15 residues. Deletions cut 1 base from V and 3 bases from J, with 13 bases between. CDR3 sequence: CASSLVVSGGYEQYF. The CDR3 region has the DNA TGTGCCAGCAGTTTAGTCGTATCGGGCGGCTACGAGCAGTACTTC.

In its sample, this clonotype was seen many times. The CDR3 sequence is CASSYSTDSEAFF. The DNA of the CDR3 is TGTGCCAGCAGTTACTCGACGGACAGTGAAGCTTTCTTT. V gene TRBV6-5 combines with J gene TRBJ1-1; a possible D gene is TRBD1 (6 bases). The length of the CDR3 is 13 residues. Per germline, CDR1 MNHEY and CDR2 SVGAGI. The V gene lost 0 bases and the J gene lost 7 bases, with 9 bases spanning the gap.